A selection of T cell receptor beta chains follows, all from one sample in a study of control samples from healthy donors and cancer patients. TCRdb keeps only in-frame clones here, not all; method: immunoSEQ multiplex PCR. The sample includes around 83,000 clones, roughly 93% of them seen just once. Sequencing input: PBMCs. These receptors were collected from a woman aged 40 to 55 with lung cancer. Both conserved end residues are part of each CDR3. A D gene is named only where the DNA matches it firmly. Rows give clone size only sometimes, using once, few, many, or a class for an expanded clone.

>TRBJ1-4|TRBV5-5|.|TRBD1
TGTGCCAGCAGTGTAGGACAGGACGTGAGGAAACTGTTTTTT
CASSVGQDVRKLFF
>TRBJ1-1|TRBV5-1|once|.
TGCGCCAGCAGCTCGAGCCTGGCAGGAGGAAGTGAAGCTTTCTTT
CASSSSLAGGSEAFF
>TRBJ2-2|TRBV27|.|.
TGTGCCAGCAGGGAGTTGCCCTACACCGGGGAGCTGTTTTTT
CASRELPYTGELFF
>TRBJ1-2|TRBV18|.|.
TGTGCCAGCTCACTGACCGACAGGACACCTAACTATGGCTACACCTTC
CASSLTDRTPNYGYTF
>TRBJ2-1|TRBV10-3|.|.
TGTGCCATCAGTGATGGGCGGACCTCCTACAATGAGCAGTTCTTC
CAISDGRTSYNEQFF
>TRBJ1-1|TRBV5-6|.|.
TGTGCCAGCAGCACCCGAACAGGGCTCGAAGCTTTCTTT
CASSTRTGLEAFF
>TRBJ2-5|TRBV7-8|.|TRBD2
TGTGCCAGCAGCTTAGCGATGGGACTACAAGAGACCCAGTACTTC
CASSLAMGLQETQYF
>TRBJ2-7|TRBV6-6|.|TRBD2
TGTGCCAGCAGTATTACCCCCGGGGGGTTGCGCGAGCAGTACTTC
CASSITPGGLREQYF
>TRBJ1-2|TRBV6-6|.|.
TGTGCCAGCAGCCCCAATATGAACTATGGCTACACCTTC
CASSPNMNYGYTF
>TRBJ1-5|TRBV6-5|.|TRBD1
TGTGCCAGCAGCCCAGAGACAGGGGGTCAGCCCCAGCATTTT
CASSPETGGQPQHF
>TRBJ1-5|TRBV6-1|.|.
TGTGCCAGCAGTGAAGCTTGGACCGTCAATCAGCCCCAGCATTTT
CASSEAWTVNQPQHF
>TRBJ2-5|TRBV21-1|.|.
TGTGCCAGCAGCAACTTTCGCCTGTACAGGGGGGAAATCCAAGAGACCCAGTACTTC
CASSNFRLYRGEIQETQYF
>TRBJ1-1|TRBV11-2|.|.
TGTGCCAGCAGCTTAGTATACGGGAACACTGAAGCTTTCTTT
CASSLVYGNTEAFF
>TRBJ2-2|TRBV12-5|.|.
TGTGCTAGTGGTCCCGGCCCCGGGGAGCTGTTTTTT
CASGPGPGELFF
>TRBJ2-2|TRBV27|.|TRBD2
TGTGCCAGCAGGGGGGGGATCAACACCGGGGAGCTGTTTTTT
CASRGGINTGELFF
>TRBJ1-1|TRBV4-1|.|.
TGCGCCAGCAGCCAAGGGGGGGGTATGACTGAAGCTTTCTTT
CASSQGGGMTEAFF
>TRBJ2-3|TRBV5-4|.|TRBD1
TGTGCCAGCAGCTTGGACAGGGGAACAGATACGCAGTATTTT
CASSLDRGTDTQYF
>TRBJ2-5|TRBV7-6|.|TRBD2
TGTGCCAGCAGCCACCCTGTCTGGACTAGCGGGTACCAAGAGACCCAGTACTTC
CASSHPVWTSGYQETQYF
>TRBJ1-2|TRBV6-4|.|.
TGTGCCAGCAGGGAGGGCGCAAGTAACTATGGCTACACCTTC
CASREGASNYGYTF
>TRBJ1-2|TRBV28|.|.
TGTGCCAGCGGTCAGGGGCTCTATGGCTACACCTTC
CASGQGLYGYTF
>TRBJ1-1|TRBV7-2|few|TRBD1
TGTGCCAGCAGCTACCTGGCAGGGACAGTGAGGCCTTTCTTT
CASSYLAGTVRPFF
>TRBJ2-7|TRBV5-1|.|TRBD2
TGCGCCAGCAGCTCGCCGGGAGGGCTGGACTACTCCTACGAGCAGTACTTC
CASSSPGGLDYSYEQYF
>TRBJ1-5|TRBV6-2/TRBV6-3|.|.
TGTGCCAGCAGTGACACTTATAGCAATCAGCCCCAGCATTTT
CASSDTYSNQPQHF
>TRBJ1-2|TRBV10-3|.|.
TGTGCCATCAGTGAAGGATCTAGGGCAGGGCGCTATGGCTACACCTTC
CAISEGSRAGRYGYTF
>TRBJ2-7|TRBV7-9|.|TRBD1
TGTGCCAGCAGCTTAGGACAGGGGCTATCCTACGAGCAGTACTTC
CASSLGQGLSYEQYF
>TRBJ1-5|TRBV28|.|.
TGTGCCAGCAGCTTTTTCTCAGAAAATCAGCCCCAGCATTTT
CASSFFSENQPQHF
>TRBJ2-1|TRBV9|.|.
TGTGCCAGCAGCGGGCTCAATGAGCAGTTCTTC
CASSGLNEQFF
>TRBJ2-5|TRBV4-2|.|TRBD2
TGTGCCAGCAGCCCAGGACTAGCGGGGGGCCGAGAGACCCAGTACTTC
CASSPGLAGGRETQYF
>TRBJ1-3|TRBV6-2/TRBV6-3|.|.
TGTGCCAGCAGTTACGTCGGTTTCGGGGCCGAATGGACTGGAAACACCATATATTTT
CASSYVGFGAEWTGNTIYF
>TRBJ1-1|TRBV6-5|.|TRBD1
TGTGCCAGCACCTGGACAGGGGGCCCGAACACTGAAGCTTTCTTT
CASTWTGGPNTEAFF
>TRBJ2-1|TRBV9|.|TRBD2
TGTGCCAGCAGTGGGGGACTAGGCACCTACAATGAGCAGTTCTTC
CASSGGLGTYNEQFF
>TRBJ2-5|TRBV3-1/TRBV3-2|.|TRBD2
TGTGCCAGCAGCCAAGAGTTTAGCGGGGGGGAAGAGACCCAGTACTTC
CASSQEFSGGEETQYF
>TRBJ1-2|TRBV7-9|.|TRBD1
TGTGCCAGCAGCCCCCCTGTCCGACAGGGGGCTGGCTACACCTTC
CASSPPVRQGAGYTF
>TRBJ1-1|TRBV19|.|.
TGTGCCAGTAGTTTTACAGAGAACACTGAAGCTTTCTTT
CASSFTENTEAFF
>TRBJ1-2|TRBV30|.|TRBD1
TGTGCCTGGAGTGTGGCAGGGGGCAACTATGGCTACACCTTC
CAWSVAGGNYGYTF
>TRBJ1-1|TRBV5-8|.|.
TGTGCCACCCTCCAGCCAGTGAACACTGAAGCTTTCTTT
CATLQPVNTEAFF
>TRBJ2-2|TRBV2|.|.
TGTGCCAGCAGAATTGGAGAGGGGAACACCGGGGAGCTGTTTTTT
CASRIGEGNTGELFF
>TRBJ2-7|TRBV5-4|.|TRBD2
TGTGCCAGCAGCTTGTGGGGACTAGTCTACGAGCAGTACTTC
CASSLWGLVYEQYF
>TRBJ2-7|TRBV28|.|.
TGTGCCAGCAGTTTATGGGCAGGGCCCCCCTACGAGCAGTACTTC
CASSLWAGPPYEQYF
>TRBJ1-2|TRBV12-3/TRBV12-4|.|.
TGTGCCAGCAGTTTAGCGGAGACGTATGGCTACACCTTC
CASSLAETYGYTF
>TRBJ1-1|TRBV3-1/TRBV3-2|once|TRBD1
TGTGCCAGCAGCCAAGGACAGGGGGGCACTGAAGTTTTCTTT
CASSQGQGGTEVFF
>TRBJ1-5|TRBV10-1|.|.
TGCGCCAGCAGTGACCCCAGGTTACTAAGGGCGAATCAGCCCCAGCATTTT
CASSDPRLLRANQPQHF
>TRBJ2-4|TRBV7-9|.|.
TGTGCCAGCCTGGGGCAGCCCGGAACCTTGGCGGGAAACATTCAGTACTTC
CASLGQPGTLAGNIQYF
>TRBJ2-4|TRBV5-6|.|.
TGTGCCAGCAGCTTAATGGTACGGGGGCACATGGAAAACATTCAGTACTTC
CASSLMVRGHMENIQYF
>TRBJ2-5|TRBV6-5|.|.
TGTGCCAGCAGTTACTCCGGGTTACAAGAGACCCAGTACTTC
CASSYSGLQETQYF
>TRBJ2-4|TRBV4-1|.|TRBD1
TGCGCCAGCAGCCAACTGATACAGGGGCTAGCCAAAAACATTCAGTACTTC
CASSQLIQGLAKNIQYF
>TRBJ2-6|TRBV6-5|few|.
TGTGCCAGTTCGGCGTCTGGGGCCAACGTCCTGACTTTC
CASSASGANVLTF
>TRBJ1-4|TRBV2|.|TRBD1
TGTGCCAGCAGTTCCCAGGGGGAAACTAATGAAAAACTGTTTTTT
CASSSQGETNEKLFF
>TRBJ2-7|TRBV11-3|.|TRBD2
TGTGCCAGCAGCGCGGGGGTGCAGGGCCTCTACGAGCAGTACTTC
CASSAGVQGLYEQYF
>TRBJ1-1|TRBV7-6|.|.
TGTGCCAGCAGCTTACACCAGAACACTGAAGCTTTCTTT
CASSLHQNTEAFF
>TRBJ2-7|TRBV14|.|.
TGTGCCAGCAGCCAAGGCTACGAGCAGTACTTC
CASSQGYEQYF
>TRBJ2-2|TRBV3-1/TRBV3-2|.|.
TGTGCCAGCAGTCGACTAGGGGACACCGGGGAGCTGTTTTTT
CASSRLGDTGELFF
>TRBJ1-1|TRBV5-1|.|.
TGCGCCAGCAGCTTTTCGGGCCCTCAGGACACTGAAGCTTTCTTT
CASSFSGPQDTEAFF